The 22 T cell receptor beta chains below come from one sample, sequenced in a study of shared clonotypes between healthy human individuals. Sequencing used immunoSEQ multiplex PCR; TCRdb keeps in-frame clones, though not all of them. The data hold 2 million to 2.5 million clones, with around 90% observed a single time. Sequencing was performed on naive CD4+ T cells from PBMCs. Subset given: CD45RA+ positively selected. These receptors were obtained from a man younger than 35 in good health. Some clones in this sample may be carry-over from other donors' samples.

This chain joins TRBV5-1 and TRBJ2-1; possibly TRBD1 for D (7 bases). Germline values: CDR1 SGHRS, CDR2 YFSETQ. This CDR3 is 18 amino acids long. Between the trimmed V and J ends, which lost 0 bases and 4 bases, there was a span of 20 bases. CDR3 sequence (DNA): TGCGCCAGCAGCTTGGCACGTCATGGACAGGCGGGATACAATGAGCAGTTCTTC. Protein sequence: CASSLARHGQAGYNEQFF.

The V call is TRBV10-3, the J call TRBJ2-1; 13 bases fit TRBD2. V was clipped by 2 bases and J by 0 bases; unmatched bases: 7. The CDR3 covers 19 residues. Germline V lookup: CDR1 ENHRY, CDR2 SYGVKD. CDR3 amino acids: CAISEQGLAGRFSYNEQFF. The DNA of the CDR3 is TGTGCCATCAGTGAGCAGGGACTAGCGGGGCGCTTCTCCTACAATGAGCAGTTCTTC.

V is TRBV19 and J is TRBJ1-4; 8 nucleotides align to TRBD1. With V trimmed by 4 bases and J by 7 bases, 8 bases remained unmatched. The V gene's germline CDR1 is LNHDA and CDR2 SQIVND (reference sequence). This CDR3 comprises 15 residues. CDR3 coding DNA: TGTGCCAGTAGTACCCTACAGGGGGTATTTGAAAAACTGTTTTTT. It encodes CASSTLQGVFEKLFF.

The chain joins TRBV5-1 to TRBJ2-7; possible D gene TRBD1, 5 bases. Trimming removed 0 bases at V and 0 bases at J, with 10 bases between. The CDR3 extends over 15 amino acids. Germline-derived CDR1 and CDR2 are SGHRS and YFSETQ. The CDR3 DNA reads TGCGCCAGCAGCTTGGCAGGGTTTAACTCCTACGAGCAGTACTTC. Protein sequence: CASSLAGFNSYEQYF.

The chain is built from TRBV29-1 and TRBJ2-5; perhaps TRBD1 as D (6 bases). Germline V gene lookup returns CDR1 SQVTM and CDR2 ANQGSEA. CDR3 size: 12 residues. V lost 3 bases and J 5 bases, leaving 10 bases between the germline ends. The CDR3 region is CSVDPGAETQYF. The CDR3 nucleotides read TGCAGCGTTGACCCAGGGGCGGAGACCCAGTACTTC.

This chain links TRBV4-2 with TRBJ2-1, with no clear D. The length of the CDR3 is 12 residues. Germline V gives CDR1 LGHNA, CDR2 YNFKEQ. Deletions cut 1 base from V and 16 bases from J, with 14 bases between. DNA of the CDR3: TGTGCCAGCAGCCAAGGAGATTGGCGTCTTTTCTTC. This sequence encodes CASSQGDWRLFF.

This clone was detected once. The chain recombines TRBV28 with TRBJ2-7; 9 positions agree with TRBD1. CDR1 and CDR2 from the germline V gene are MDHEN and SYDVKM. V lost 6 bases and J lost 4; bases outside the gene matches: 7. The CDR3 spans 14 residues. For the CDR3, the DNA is TGTGCCAGCAGCCAGACAGGGGGAATGTACGAGCAGTACTTC. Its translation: CASSQTGGMYEQYF.

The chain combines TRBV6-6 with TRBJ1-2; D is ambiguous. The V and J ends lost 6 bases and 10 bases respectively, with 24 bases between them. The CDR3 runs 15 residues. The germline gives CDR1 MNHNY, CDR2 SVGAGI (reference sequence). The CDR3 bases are TGTGCCAGCAGAGCAGCCGACGGTATTAACGTCGACTACACCTTC. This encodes CASRAADGINVDYTF.

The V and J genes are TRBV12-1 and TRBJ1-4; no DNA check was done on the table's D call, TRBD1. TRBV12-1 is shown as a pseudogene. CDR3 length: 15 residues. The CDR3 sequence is CASSSGQATNEKLFF. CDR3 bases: TGTGCCAGCAGCTCGGGACAGGCAACTAATGAAAAACTGTTTTTT.

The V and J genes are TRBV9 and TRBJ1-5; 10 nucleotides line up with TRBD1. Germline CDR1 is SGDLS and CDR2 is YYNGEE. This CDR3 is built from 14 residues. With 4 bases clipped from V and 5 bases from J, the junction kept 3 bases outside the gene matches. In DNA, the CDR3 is TGTGCCAGCAGCATAGGACAGGGGGATCAGCCCCAGCATTTT. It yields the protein CASSIGQGDQPQHF.

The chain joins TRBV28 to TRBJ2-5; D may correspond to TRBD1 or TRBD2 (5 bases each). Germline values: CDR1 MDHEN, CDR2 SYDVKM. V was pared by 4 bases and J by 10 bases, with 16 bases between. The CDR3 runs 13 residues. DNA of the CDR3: TGTGCCAGCAGTTCCCGGGACCCGAAAATCCAGTACTTC. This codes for CASSSRDPKIQYF.

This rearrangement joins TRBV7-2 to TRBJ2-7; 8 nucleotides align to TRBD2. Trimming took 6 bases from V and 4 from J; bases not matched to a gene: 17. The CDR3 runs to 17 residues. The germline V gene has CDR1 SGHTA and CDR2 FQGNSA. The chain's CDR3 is CASSPHRASGSAYEQYF. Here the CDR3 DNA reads TGTGCCAGCAGTCCCCACCGGGCAAGCGGGAGTGCTTACGAGCAGTACTTC.

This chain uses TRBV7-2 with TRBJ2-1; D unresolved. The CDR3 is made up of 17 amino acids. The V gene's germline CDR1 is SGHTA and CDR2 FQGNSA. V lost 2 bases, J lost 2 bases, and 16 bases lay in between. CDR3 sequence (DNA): TGTGCCAGCAGCTTATTGGCCCCGGTGAGCGCCTACAATGAGCAGTTCTTC. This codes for CASSLLAPVSAYNEQFF. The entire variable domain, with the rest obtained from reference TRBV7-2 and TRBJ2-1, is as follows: GAGVSQSPSNKVTEKGKDVELRCDPISGHTALYWYRQSLGQGLEFLIYFQGNSAPDKSGLPSDRFSAERTGGSVSTLTIQRTQQEDSAVYLCASSLLAPVSAYNEQFFGPGTRLTVL.

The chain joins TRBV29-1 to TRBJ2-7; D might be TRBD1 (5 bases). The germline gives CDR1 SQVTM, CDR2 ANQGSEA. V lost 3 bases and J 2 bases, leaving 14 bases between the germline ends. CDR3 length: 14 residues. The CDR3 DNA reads TGCAGCGTTGAGGGCAGGGAAAGCCCCTACGAGCAGTACTTC. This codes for CSVEGRESPYEQYF.

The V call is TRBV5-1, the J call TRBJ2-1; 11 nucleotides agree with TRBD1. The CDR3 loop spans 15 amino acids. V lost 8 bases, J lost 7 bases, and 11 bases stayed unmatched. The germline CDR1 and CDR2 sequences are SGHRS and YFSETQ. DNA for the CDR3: TGCGCCAGTCTACCGGGGACAGGGGGATTTAATGAGCAGTTCTTC. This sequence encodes CASLPGTGGFNEQFF.

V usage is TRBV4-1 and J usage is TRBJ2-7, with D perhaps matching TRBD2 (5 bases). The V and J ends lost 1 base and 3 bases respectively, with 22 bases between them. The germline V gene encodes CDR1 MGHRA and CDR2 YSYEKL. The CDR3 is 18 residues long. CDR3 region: CASSQVRTGRLEVYEQYF. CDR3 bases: TGCGCCAGCAGCCAAGTAAGGACTGGGCGCCTAGAAGTCTACGAGCAGTACTTC.

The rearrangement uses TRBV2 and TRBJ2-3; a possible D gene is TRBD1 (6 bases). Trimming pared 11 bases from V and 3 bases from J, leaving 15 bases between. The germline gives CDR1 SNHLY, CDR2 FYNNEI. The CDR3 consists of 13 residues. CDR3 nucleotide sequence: TGTGCCGGAAATACAGGGATGACAGATACGCAGTATTTT. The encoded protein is CAGNTGMTDTQYF.

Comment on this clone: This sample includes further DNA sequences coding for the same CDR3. DNA of the CDR3: TGCAGTGCCCTCCAAGAGACCCAGTACTTC. Protein product: CSALQETQYF. The chain employs TRBV20-1 and TRBJ2-5, with D hard to call. Germline V CDR1 and CDR2: DFQATT, SNEGSKA (reference sequence). Trimming took 6 bases from V and 1 from J, leaving 3 bases between them. The CDR3 consists of 10 residues.

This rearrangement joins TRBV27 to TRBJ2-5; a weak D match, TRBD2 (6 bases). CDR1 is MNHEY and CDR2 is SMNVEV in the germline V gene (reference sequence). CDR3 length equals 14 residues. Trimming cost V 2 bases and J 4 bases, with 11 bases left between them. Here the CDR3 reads CASSLKWGVETQYF. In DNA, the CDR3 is TGTGCCAGCAGTTTAAAGTGGGGGGTAGAGACCCAGTACTTC.

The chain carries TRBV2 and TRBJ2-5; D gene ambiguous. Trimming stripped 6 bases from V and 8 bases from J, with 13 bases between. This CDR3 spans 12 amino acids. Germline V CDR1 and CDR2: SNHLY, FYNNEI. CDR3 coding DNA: TGTGCCAGCAGGATCGACACGGATACCCAGTACTTC. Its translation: CASRIDTDTQYF.

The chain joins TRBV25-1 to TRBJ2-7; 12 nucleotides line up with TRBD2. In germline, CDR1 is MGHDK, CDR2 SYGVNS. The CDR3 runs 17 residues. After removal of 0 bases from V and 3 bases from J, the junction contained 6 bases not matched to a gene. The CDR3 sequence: CASSEYLAGGPYYEQYF. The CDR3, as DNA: TGTGCCAGCAGTGAATACCTAGCGGGAGGGCCCTACTACGAGCAGTACTTC.

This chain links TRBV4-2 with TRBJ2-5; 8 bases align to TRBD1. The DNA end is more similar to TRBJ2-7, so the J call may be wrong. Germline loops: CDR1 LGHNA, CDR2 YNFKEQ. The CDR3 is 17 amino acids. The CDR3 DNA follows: TGTGCCAGCAGCCAAGATAGTCTAGGACAGGGCTATGACGAGCAGTACTTC. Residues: CASSQDSLGQGYDEQYF.